There are a few counts of the clone carrying this T cell receptor beta chain. The record originates from a study of radiation and T cells in renal cell carcinoma. Libraries were prepared by immunoSEQ multiplex PCR; TCRdb keeps only in-frame clonotypes and omits some of them. The sample carries approximately 120,000 clones, around 80% recorded once. Germline CDR1 and CDR2: SNHLY and FYNNEI. V shed 1 base and J shed 11 bases, with 8 bases lying between them. The CDR3 is 11 residues long. Regarding time point: baseline pretreatment blood. Treatment here: 15 Gy SBRT to primary tumor, nephrectomy 4 weeks later. This renal cell carcinoma was of the clear cell type.

The input for sequencing was blood, taken from a patient whose treatment included radiotherapy and nephrectomy. This receptor was obtained from a woman in her sixties or seventies with renal cell carcinoma. The chain is built from TRBV2 and TRBJ1-1; D possibly corresponds to TRBD1 (5 bases). The CDR3 here is CASSEGGEAFF. The CDR3 DNA follows: TGTGCCAGCAGTGAAGGGGGGGAGGCTTTCTTT.